Given below is one TCR beta chain in context. This entry is derived from a study of blood T cell repertoires in COVID-19. In the study overall: There were acute and convalescent COVID-19 samples, and they came from the United States, Italy and Spain.

Authors' processing steps: Reference gene primer amplification gave nucleated cell count estimates. TCRdb's table, derived via immunoSEQ multiplex PCR, lists solely in-frame clones and lacks some. That table supplies the V and J calls and clone size; D and trimming were determined from the DNA. The sample yields more than 110,000 clones, roughly 76% seen once. Germline-derived CDR1 and CDR2 are SGHTS and YDEGEE. V shed 3 bases and J shed 8 bases, with 17 bases lying between them. CDR3 length equals 15 residues. The source material was peripheral blood. The chain joins TRBV5-8 to TRBJ1-4; tentative D call: TRBD1 (5 bases). This TCR was sampled from a man older than 75 with acute or convalescent COVID-19. The CDR3 DNA reads as TGTGCCAGCAGCTGGGACTCTAACCGGAGGGAAAAACTGTTTTTT. Its protein product is CASSWDSNRREKLFF.